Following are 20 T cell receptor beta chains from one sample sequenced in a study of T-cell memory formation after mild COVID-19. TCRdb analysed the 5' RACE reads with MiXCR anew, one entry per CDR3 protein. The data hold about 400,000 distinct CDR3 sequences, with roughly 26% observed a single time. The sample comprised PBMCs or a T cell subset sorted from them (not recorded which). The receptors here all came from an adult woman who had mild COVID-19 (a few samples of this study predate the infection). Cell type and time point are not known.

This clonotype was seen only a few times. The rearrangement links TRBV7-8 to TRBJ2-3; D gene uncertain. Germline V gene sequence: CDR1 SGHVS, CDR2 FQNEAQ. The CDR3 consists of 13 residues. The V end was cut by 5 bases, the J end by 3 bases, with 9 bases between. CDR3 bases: TGTGCCAGCAGCACATATCCGACAGATACGCAGTATTTT. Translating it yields CASSTYPTDTQYF.

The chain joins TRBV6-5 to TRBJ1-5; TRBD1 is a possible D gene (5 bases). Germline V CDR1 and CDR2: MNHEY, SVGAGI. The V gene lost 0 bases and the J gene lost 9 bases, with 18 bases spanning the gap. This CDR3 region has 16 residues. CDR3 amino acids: CASSYSPGYPMAPQHF. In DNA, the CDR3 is TGTGCCAGCAGTTACTCCCCAGGGTACCCTATGGCGCCCCAGCATTTT.

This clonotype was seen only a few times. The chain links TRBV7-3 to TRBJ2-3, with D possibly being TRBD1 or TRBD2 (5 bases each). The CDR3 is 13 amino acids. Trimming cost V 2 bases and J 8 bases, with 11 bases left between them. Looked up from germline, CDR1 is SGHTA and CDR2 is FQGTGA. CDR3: CASSLVAGTTQYF. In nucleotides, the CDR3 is TGTGCCAGCAGCTTAGTGGCAGGGACTACGCAGTATTTT.

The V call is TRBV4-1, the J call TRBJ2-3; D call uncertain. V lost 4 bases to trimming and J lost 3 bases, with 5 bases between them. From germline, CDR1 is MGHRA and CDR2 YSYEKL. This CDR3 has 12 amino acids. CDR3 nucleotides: TGCGCCAGCAGCCTAAAGACAGATACGCAGTATTTT. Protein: CASSLKTDTQYF.

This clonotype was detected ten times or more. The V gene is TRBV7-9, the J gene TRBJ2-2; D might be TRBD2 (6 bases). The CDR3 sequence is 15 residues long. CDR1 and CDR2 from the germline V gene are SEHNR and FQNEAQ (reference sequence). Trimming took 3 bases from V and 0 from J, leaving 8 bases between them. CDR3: CASSFRRANTGELFF. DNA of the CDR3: TGTGCCAGCAGCTTCAGGAGGGCGAACACCGGGGAGCTGTTTTTT.

The CDR3 DNA sequence: TGTGCCATCAGCCCAGGGACAGTAGTAGCCAAAAACATTCAGTACTTC. It codes for CAISPGTVVAKNIQYF. The V call is TRBV10-3, the J call TRBJ2-4, with TRBD1 identical over 7 bases. Trimming cost V 6 bases and J 0 bases; bases outside gene matches: 8. The CDR3 has 16 residues. Looked up from germline, CDR1 is ENHRY and CDR2 is SYGVKD.

The CDR3 loop reads CASSPVLGKETQYF. The CDR3 nucleotides read TGCGCCAGCAGCCCGGTACTAGGAAAAGAGACCCAGTACTTC. The chain has TRBV5-1 and TRBJ2-5; perhaps TRBD2 as D (5 bases). Germline V gene data show CDR1 as SGHRS and CDR2 as YFSETQ. This CDR3 is built from 14 residues. The ends were cut back, 4 bases at V and 3 bases at J, with 13 bases in the middle.

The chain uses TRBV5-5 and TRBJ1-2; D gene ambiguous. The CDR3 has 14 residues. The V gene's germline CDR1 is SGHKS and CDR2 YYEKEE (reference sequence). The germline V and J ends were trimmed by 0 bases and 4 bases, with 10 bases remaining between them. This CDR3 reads CASSLGGIGYGYTF. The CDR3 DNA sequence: TGTGCCAGCAGCTTGGGGGGTATAGGCTATGGCTACACCTTC. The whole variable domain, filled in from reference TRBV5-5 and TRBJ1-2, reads DAGVTQSPTHLIKTRGQQVTLRCSPISGHKSVSWYQQVLGQGPQFIFQYYEKEERGRGNFPDRFSARQFPNYSSELNVNALLLGDSALYLCASSLGGIGYGYTFGSGTRLTVV.

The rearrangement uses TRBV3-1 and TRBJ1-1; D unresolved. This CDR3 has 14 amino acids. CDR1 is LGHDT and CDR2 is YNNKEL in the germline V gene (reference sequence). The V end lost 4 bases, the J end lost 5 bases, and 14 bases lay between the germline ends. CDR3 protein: CASSRGASGTEAFF. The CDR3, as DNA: TGTGCCAGCAGCCGTGGTGCCAGCGGGACTGAAGCTTTCTTT.

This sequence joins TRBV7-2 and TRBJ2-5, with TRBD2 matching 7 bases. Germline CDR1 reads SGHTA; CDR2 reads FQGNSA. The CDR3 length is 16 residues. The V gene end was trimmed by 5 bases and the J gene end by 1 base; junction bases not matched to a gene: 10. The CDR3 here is CASSPLRGRAQETQYF. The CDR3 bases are TGTGCCAGCAGCCCCCTTCGTGGGAGGGCCCAAGAGACCCAGTACTTC.

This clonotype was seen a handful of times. This chain's CDR3 is CASSSDSNQPQHF. Written as DNA, the CDR3 is TGTGCCAGCAGCTCTGACAGCAATCAGCCCCAGCATTTT. The V gene is TRBV7-9, the J gene TRBJ1-5; no reliable D call. V gave up 4 bases and J gave up 1 base, with 5 bases separating them. This CDR3 region has 13 residues. CDR1 and CDR2 from the germline V gene are SEHNR and FQNEAQ (reference sequence).

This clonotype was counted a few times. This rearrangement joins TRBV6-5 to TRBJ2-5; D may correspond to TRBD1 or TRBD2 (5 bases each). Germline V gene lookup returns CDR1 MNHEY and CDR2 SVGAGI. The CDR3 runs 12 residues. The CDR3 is CATGTPRETQYF. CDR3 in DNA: TGTGCGACTGGGACCCCACGAGAGACCCAGTACTTC.

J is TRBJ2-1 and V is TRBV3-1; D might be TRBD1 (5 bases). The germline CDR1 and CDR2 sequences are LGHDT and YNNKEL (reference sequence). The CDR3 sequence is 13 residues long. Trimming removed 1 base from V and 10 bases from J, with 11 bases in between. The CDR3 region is CASSQVKAGEQFF. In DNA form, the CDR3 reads TGTGCCAGCAGCCAAGTTAAGGCAGGGGAGCAGTTCTTC.

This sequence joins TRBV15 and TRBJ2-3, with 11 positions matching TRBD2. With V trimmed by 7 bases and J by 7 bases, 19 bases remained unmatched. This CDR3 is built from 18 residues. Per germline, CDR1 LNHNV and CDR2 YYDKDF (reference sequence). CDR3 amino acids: CATTPGASGGTTWHTQYF. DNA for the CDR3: TGTGCCACCACCCCAGGGGCTAGCGGGGGGACCACATGGCATACGCAGTATTTT.

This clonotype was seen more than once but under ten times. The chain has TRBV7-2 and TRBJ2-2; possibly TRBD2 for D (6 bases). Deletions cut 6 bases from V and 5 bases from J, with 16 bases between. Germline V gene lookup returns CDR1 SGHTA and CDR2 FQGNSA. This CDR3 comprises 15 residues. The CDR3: CASSPGGARTGELFF. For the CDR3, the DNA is TGTGCCAGCAGTCCCGGCGGGGCGAGGACCGGGGAGCTGTTTTTT. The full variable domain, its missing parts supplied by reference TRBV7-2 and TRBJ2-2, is GAGVSQSPSNKVTEKGKDVELRCDPISGHTALYWYRQSLGQGLEFLIYFQGNSAPDKSGLPSDRFSAERTGGSVSTLTIQRTQQEDSAVYLCASSPGGARTGELFFGEGSRLTVL.

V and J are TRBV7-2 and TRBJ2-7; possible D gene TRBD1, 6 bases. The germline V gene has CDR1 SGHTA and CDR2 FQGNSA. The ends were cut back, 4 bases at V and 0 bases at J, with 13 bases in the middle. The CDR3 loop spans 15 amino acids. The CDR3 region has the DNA TGTGCCAGCAGCTCTAACAGGGCGACCTCCTACGAGCAGTACTTC. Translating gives CASSSNRATSYEQYF.

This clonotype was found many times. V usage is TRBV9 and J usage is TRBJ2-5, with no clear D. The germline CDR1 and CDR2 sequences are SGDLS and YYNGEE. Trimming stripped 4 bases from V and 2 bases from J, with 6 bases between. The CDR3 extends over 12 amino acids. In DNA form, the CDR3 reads TGTGCCAGCAGCTCTGGACAAGAGACCCAGTACTTC. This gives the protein CASSSGQETQYF.

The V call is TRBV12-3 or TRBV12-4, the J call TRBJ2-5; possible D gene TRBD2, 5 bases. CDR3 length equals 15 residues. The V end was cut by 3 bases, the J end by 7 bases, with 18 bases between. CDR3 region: CASSFGWTAGGTQYF. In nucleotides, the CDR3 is TGTGCCAGCAGTTTCGGCTGGACTGCGGGCGGGACCCAGTACTTC.

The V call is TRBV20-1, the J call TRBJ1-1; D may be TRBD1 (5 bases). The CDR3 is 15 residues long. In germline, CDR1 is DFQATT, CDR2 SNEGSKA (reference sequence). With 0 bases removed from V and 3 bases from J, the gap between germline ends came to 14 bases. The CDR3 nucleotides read TGCAGTGCTAGAGATTGGCGGGGGGAGGACACTGAAGCTTTCTTT. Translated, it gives CSARDWRGEDTEAFF.

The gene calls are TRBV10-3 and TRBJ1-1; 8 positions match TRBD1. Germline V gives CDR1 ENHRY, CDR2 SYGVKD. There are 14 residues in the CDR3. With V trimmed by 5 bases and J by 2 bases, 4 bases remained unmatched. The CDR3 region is CAISRTGRNTEAFF. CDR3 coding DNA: TGTGCCATCAGTCGGACAGGGAGAAACACTGAAGCTTTCTTT.